A selection of T cell receptor beta chains follows, all from one sample in a study of vaccination effects on CD4 cells after COVID-19. Measured with immunoSEQ multiplex PCR; TCRdb has only the in-frame clones, and not every one. The repertoire holds 30,000 to 40,000 clones, with roughly 82% as singletons. No antigen has been assigned to these receptors. The source material was CD4+ T cells from PBMCs cultured without peptide, sampled before COVID-19 vaccination. All receptors derive from a human donor who received a COVID-19 vaccine. CDR3s include the opening cysteine and the closing phenylalanine or tryptophan. The D gene is left open where the match is weak. Size is omitted from some rows. Given values are once, few, many or a class for expanded clones.

j_call,v_call,clone_size,d_call,cdr3_nt,cdr3_aa
TRBJ2-1,TRBV7-3,.,TRBD2,TGTGCCAGCAGCTTAGAGCGGGGGGGCCAGCATGAGCAGTTCTTC,CASSLERGGQHEQFF
TRBJ2-2,TRBV6-5,.,.,TGTGCCAGCATCCCTAGGGCGAACACCGGGGAGCTGTTTTTT,CASIPRANTGELFF
TRBJ1-2,TRBV15,.,.,TGTGCCACCAGCAGAGATCTAAACTATGGCTACACCTTC,CATSRDLNYGYTF
TRBJ1-1,TRBV29-1,.,.,TGCAGCGTACCCCCAGCGTCCATGAACACTGAAGCTTTCTTT,CSVPPASMNTEAFF
TRBJ1-3,TRBV7-2,.,TRBD1,TGTGCCAGCAGCTTAGTAACAGGGGTCTCTGGAAACACCATATATTTT,CASSLVTGVSGNTIYF
TRBJ1-2,TRBV24-1,.,TRBD1,TGTGCCACCAGTGACGTACAGGGGAAAGGCTACACCTTC,CATSDVQGKGYTF
TRBJ2-2,TRBV7-8,.,.,TGTGCCAGCAGCTTAGTTCCACCGGGAAGCACCGGGGAGCTGTTTTTT,CASSLVPPGSTGELFF
TRBJ1-5,TRBV28,.,.,TGTGCCAGCAGTGTCCCCGGGGGTTATCAGCCCCAGCATTTT,CASSVPGGYQPQHF
TRBJ1-5,TRBV19,few,.,TGTGCCAGTACCCCGATCGGCGGTAGCAATCAGCCCCAGCATTTT,CASTPIGGSNQPQHF
TRBJ2-2,TRBV9,few,.,TGTGCCAGCAGCGTGGCGGGCCTGAACACCGGGGAGCTGTTTTTT,CASSVAGLNTGELFF
TRBJ2-3,TRBV5-1,.,TRBD1,TGCGCCAGCAGCTTGGATGCCAGGGGGCTCACAGATACGCAGTATTTT,CASSLDARGLTDTQYF
TRBJ2-2,TRBV4-1,.,.,TGCGCCAGCAGCCAAGATCCCCGGGGGCGGGACACCGGGGAGCTGTTTTTT,CASSQDPRGRDTGELFF
TRBJ1-2,TRBV7-9,.,.,TGTGCCAGCAGCTTAGCGCGGGGGTCCAACTATGGCTACACCTTC,CASSLARGSNYGYTF
TRBJ2-3,TRBV9,.,.,TGTGCCAGCAGCGGCGGAACCTCCCGCACAGATACGCAGTATTTT,CASSGGTSRTDTQYF
TRBJ2-1,TRBV7-3,.,.,TGTGCCAGCAGCTTACTGGGGGAAAGCTCCTACAATGAGCAGTTCTTC,CASSLLGESSYNEQFF
TRBJ1-5,TRBV19,.,.,TGTGCCAGTCGCACGGGACGGATGAATCAGCCCCAGCATTTT,CASRTGRMNQPQHF
TRBJ1-1,TRBV10-3,.,TRBD1,TGTGCCATCAGTGAGGGAAACAGGGGTAGGACTGAAGCTTTCTTT,CAISEGNRGRTEAFF
TRBJ1-1,TRBV7-2,.,.,TGTGCCAGCAGCTTATCCGCAGGGTATGAAGCTTTCTTT,CASSLSAGYEAFF
TRBJ1-3,TRBV2,.,.,TGTGCCAGCACCCGGGACTCTGGAAACACCATATATTTT,CASTRDSGNTIYF
TRBJ1-4,TRBV12-5,.,.,TGTGCTAGTGGTTTGGGAGCGGCAGTTGCTGGTGAAAAACTGTTTTTT,CASGLGAAVAGEKLFF
TRBJ2-5,TRBV30,.,.,TGTGCCTGGAGAGGGACCCCGAGGGAGACCCAGTACTTC,CAWRGTPRETQYF
TRBJ1-5,TRBV28,.,.,TGTGCCAGCAGTCCTCGCGGGGGGGGTGAGGGCCAGCCCCAGCATTTT,CASSPRGGGEGQPQHF
TRBJ1-1,TRBV24-1,.,.,TGTGCCACCAGTGATAGATCTCCGAGGGGTAACACTGAAGCTTTCTTT,CATSDRSPRGNTEAFF
TRBJ1-2,TRBV25-1,.,.,TGTGCCAGCAAGGGAGGGGGGGCTCGTGGAACTAACTATGGCTACACCTTC,CASKGGGARGTNYGYTF
TRBJ1-3,TRBV5-8,.,.,TGTGCCAGCAGCTCCTATGGAAACACCATATATTTT,CASSSYGNTIYF
TRBJ2-2,TRBV7-8,.,.,TGTGCCAGCAGCTTAGTAGGACTTTTGAATACCGGGGAGCTGTTTTTT,CASSLVGLLNTGELFF
TRBJ2-5,TRBV7-9,.,.,TGTGCCAGCAGCCCTAGGAGTCAAGAGACCCAGTACTTC,CASSPRSQETQYF
TRBJ1-1,TRBV19,.,.,TGTGCCAGTACCGCGGGTTGGAACACTGAAGCTTTCTTT,CASTAGWNTEAFF
TRBJ1-6,TRBV3-1/TRBV3-2,.,.,TGTGCCAGCAGCCAACCAGGGGCACAAGATTCACCCCTCCACTTT,CASSQPGAQDSPLHF
TRBJ1-2,TRBV12-5,.,.,TGTGCTAGTGGTTTAGAGGGGGGCCTCGGCTATGGCTACACCTTC,CASGLEGGLGYGYTF
TRBJ1-4,TRBV7-8,.,TRBD1,TGTGCCAGCAGCTCAAAAACCGACAGGGCTAATGAAAAACTGTTTTTT,CASSSKTDRANEKLFF
TRBJ2-5,TRBV5-6,.,TRBD1,TGTGCCAGCAGCCAAGCGACAGGGCTTAGAAGAGAGACCCAGTACTTC,CASSQATGLRRETQYF
TRBJ2-1,TRBV12-2,.,.,TGTGCAAGTCGCTTAGCCGGGCCCTACAATGAGCAGTTCTTC,CASRLAGPYNEQFF
TRBJ1-2,TRBV30,.,.,TGTGCCTGGAGTCTCGACGGTCAACGTGGCTACACCTTC,CAWSLDGQRGYTF
TRBJ1-2,TRBV6-5,.,.,TGTGCCAGCAGTTACTCTCCGGGACAACGAGACTACGGCTACACCTTC,CASSYSPGQRDYGYTF
TRBJ1-3,TRBV24-1,.,TRBD1,TGTGCCACCAGTGACGGGACAGGGACTGGAAACACCATATATTTT,CATSDGTGTGNTIYF
TRBJ2-3,TRBV10-1,.,.,TGCGCCAGCAGTGGGGGGCCCGTCGATACGCAGTATTTT,CASSGGPVDTQYF
TRBJ2-3,TRBV7-3,.,TRBD2,TGTGCCAGCAGCCCCCGGACTAGCCATACAGTCGATACGCAGTATTTT,CASSPRTSHTVDTQYF
TRBJ2-5,TRBV6-4,few,TRBD2,TGTGCCAGCAGTGCCTTACTAGCGGGGGGCAGAGAGACCCAGTACTTC,CASSALLAGGRETQYF
TRBJ1-5,TRBV15,.,.,TGTGCCACCAGCACAGCCCATCAGCCCCAGCATTTT,CATSTAHQPQHF
TRBJ1-3,TRBV7-2,once,.,TGTGCCAGCAGCTCGGGACATCGAAACACCATATATTTT,CASSSGHRNTIYF
TRBJ1-6,TRBV5-5,.,.,TGTGCCAGCAGCTTGGGCGGGGTTAATTCACCCCTCCACTTT,CASSLGGVNSPLHF
TRBJ1-3,TRBV19,.,.,TGTGCCAGTAGCCGAAACGGGGCCGGAAACACCATATATTTT,CASSRNGAGNTIYF
TRBJ1-1,TRBV24-1,.,.,TGTGCCACCCAGAGGGGGACGAACACTGAAGCTTTCTTT,CATQRGTNTEAFF
TRBJ2-1,TRBV9,.,TRBD1,TGTGCCAGCAGCGTGGGGACAGACAAACAGTTCTTC,CASSVGTDKQFF